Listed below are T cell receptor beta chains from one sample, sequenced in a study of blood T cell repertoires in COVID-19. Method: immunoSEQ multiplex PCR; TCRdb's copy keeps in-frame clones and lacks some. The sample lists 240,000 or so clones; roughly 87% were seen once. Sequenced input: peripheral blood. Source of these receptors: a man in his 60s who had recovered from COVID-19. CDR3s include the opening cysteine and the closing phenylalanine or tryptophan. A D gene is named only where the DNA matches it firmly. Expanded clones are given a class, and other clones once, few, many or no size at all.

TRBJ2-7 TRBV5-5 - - CASSLGRSNEQYF TGTGCCAGCAGCTTGGGACGGAGTAACGAGCAGTACTTC
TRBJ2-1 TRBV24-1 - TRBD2 CATSDRTSGGARNEQFF TGTGCCACCAGTGACCGGACTAGCGGGGGGGCTCGCAATGAGCAGTTCTTC
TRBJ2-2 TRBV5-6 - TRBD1 CASSTPGQGNAGELFF TGTGCCAGCAGCACTCCGGGACAGGGGAACGCCGGGGAGCTGTTTTTT
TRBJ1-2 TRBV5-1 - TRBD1 CASSSYRGGDYGYTF TGCGCCAGCAGCTCCTACAGGGGAGGCGACTATGGCTACACCTTC
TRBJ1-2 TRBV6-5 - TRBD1 CASSRDRGYGYTF TGTGCCAGCAGTCGGGACAGGGGGTATGGCTACACCTTC
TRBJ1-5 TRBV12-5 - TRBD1 CASGLVLDRENQPQHF TGTGCTAGTGGTTTGGTACTCGACAGGGAAAATCAGCCCCAGCATTTT
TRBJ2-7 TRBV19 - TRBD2 CASSPWEGSEQYF TGTGCCAGTAGTCCCTGGGAGGGATCCGAGCAGTACTTC
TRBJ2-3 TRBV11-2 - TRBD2 CASSLEAGAPDTQYF TGTGCCAGCAGCTTAGAAGCGGGGGCTCCAGATACGCAGTATTTT
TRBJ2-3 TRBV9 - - CASSVGPTNGDTQYF TGTGCCAGCAGCGTAGGGCCTACTAACGGAGATACGCAGTATTTT
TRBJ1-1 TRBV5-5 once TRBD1 CASSLGTGGPKDTEAFF TGTGCCAGCAGCCTAGGGACAGGGGGGCCGAAGGACACTGAAGCTTTCTTT
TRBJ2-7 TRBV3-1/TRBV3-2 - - CASRLSGSDYEQYF TGTGCCAGCAGGCTGTCGGGAAGCGACTACGAGCAGTACTTC
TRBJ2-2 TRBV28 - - CASYRGNTGELFF TGTGCCAGTTACCGGGGAAACACCGGGGAGCTGTTTTTT
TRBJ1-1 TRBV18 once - CASSSDRNTEAFF TGTGCCAGCTCATCTGACAGGAACACTGAAGCTTTCTTT
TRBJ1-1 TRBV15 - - CATSSRGGVFMRTEAFF TGTGCCACCAGCAGTAGGGGGGGGGTGTTTATGAGGACTGAAGCTTTCTTT
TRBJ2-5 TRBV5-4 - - CASSPGGESQETQYF TGTGCCAGCAGCCCGGGTGGCGAGTCACAAGAGACCCAGTACTTC
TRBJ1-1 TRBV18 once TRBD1 CASSPTGQITEAFF TGTGCCAGCTCACCAACGGGACAGATCACTGAAGCTTTCTTT
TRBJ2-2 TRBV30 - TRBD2 CASSGGTTGELFF TGTGCCTCGTCCGGGGGGACCACCGGGGAGCTGTTTTTT
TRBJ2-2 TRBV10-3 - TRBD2 CAISVTSGSGGNTGELFF TGTGCCATCAGTGTCACGTCGGGGAGCGGGGGTAACACCGGGGAGCTGTTTTTT
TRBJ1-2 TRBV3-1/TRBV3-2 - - CASSQELLAYGYTF TGTGCCAGCAGCCAAGAACTCCTCGCCTATGGCTACACCTTC
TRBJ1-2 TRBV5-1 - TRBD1 CASSLLTGGSSGYTF TGCGCCAGCAGCCTGCTGACAGGGGGATCCTCCGGCTACACCTTC
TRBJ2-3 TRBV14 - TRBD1 CASSTGGSIPNTQYF TGTGCCAGCAGTACAGGGGGCTCCATCCCTAATACGCAGTATTTT
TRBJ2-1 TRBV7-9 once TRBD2 CASSHKGLAGGLHYNEQFF TGTGCCAGCAGTCATAAGGGGTTAGCGGGGGGCCTACACTACAATGAGCAGTTCTTC
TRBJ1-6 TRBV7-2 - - CASRGGGWSSPLHF TGTGCCAGCAGAGGGGGGGGTTGGAGTTCACCCCTCCACTTT
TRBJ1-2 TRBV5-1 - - CASSLRQGYGYTF TGCGCCAGCAGCCTGAGACAAGGCTATGGCTACACCTTC
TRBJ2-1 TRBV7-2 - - CASSLYTGGARGEQFF TGTGCCAGCAGCTTATATACGGGGGGCGCCCGTGGTGAGCAGTTCTTC
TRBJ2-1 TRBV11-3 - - CASSSGSSYNEQFF TGTGCCAGCAGCTCGGGGAGTTCCTACAATGAGCAGTTCTTC
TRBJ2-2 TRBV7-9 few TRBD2 CASSFPSGGRITTGELFF TGTGCCAGCAGCTTTCCTAGCGGGGGAAGGATTACGACCGGGGAGCTGTTTTTT
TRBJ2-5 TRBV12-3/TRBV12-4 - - CASRRAQETQYF TGTGCCAGCCGCAGGGCCCAAGAGACCCAGTACTTC
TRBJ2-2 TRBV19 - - CASSPPGLRTGELFF TGTGCCAGTAGTCCCCCAGGACTTAGAACCGGGGAGCTGTTTTTT
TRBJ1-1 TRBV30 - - CAWSGWLGGNTEAFF TGTGCCTGGAGCGGGTGGTTAGGGGGGAACACTGAAGCTTTCTTT
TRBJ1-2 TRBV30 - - CAWSVGGGGYTF TGTGCCTGGAGTGTCGGAGGTGGAGGCTACACCTTC
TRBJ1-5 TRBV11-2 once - CASSLGTNQPQHF TGTGCCAGCAGCTTGGGGACAAATCAGCCCCAGCATTTT
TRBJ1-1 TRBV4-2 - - CASSQEAGGNTEAFF TGTGCCAGCAGCCAAGAGGCCGGGGGGAACACTGAAGCTTTCTTT
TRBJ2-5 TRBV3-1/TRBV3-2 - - CASSQALPVSTQETQYF TGTGCCAGCAGCCAAGCACTACCAGTCTCGACTCAAGAGACCCAGTACTTC
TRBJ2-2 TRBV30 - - CAWSVRQTITGELFF TGTGCCTGGAGTGTACGACAGACGATCACCGGGGAGCTGTTTTTT
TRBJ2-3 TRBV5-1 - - CASSRDTRTDTQYF TGCGCCAGCAGCCGGGACACCCGCACAGATACGCAGTATTTT
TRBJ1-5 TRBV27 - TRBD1 CASSLPWTGGNQPQHF TGTGCCAGCAGTTTGCCGTGGACAGGGGGGAATCAGCCCCAGCATTTT
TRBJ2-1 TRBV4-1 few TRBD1 CASSQGVKGAPEQFF TGCGCCAGCAGCCAAGGAGTCAAGGGGGCGCCTGAGCAGTTCTTC
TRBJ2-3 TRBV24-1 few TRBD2 CATSSGGRTDTQYF TGTGCCACCAGTAGCGGGGGACGCACAGATACGCAGTATTTT
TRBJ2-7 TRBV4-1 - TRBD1 CASSPSTGTYEQYF TGCGCCAGCAGCCCTTCGACAGGGACCTACGAGCAGTACTTC
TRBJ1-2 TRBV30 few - CAWSGGWGYTF TGTGCCTGGAGTGGGGGCTGGGGCTACACCTTC
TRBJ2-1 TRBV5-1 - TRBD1 CASSSPDRGISNEQFF TGCGCCAGCAGCTCCCCCGACAGGGGCATTAGTAATGAGCAGTTCTTC
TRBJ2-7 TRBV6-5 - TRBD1 CASSYGGQGYEQYF TGTGCCAGCAGTTACGGGGGACAGGGCTACGAGCAGTACTTC
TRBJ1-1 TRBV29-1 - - CSVGDGDTEAFF TGCAGCGTTGGAGATGGAGACACTGAAGCTTTCTTT
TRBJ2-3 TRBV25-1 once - CASRGGGVVTDTQYF TGTGCCAGCAGGGGGGGTGGGGTGGTCACAGATACGCAGTATTTT
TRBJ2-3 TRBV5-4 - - CASSLGADTQYF TGTGCCAGCAGCTTGGGGGCGGATACGCAGTATTTT
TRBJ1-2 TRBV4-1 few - CASSQDQEARGWSYGYTF TGCGCCAGCAGCCAAGATCAAGAGGCCCGGGGGTGGTCCTATGGCTACACCTTC
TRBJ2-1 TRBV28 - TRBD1 CASSPRTGGNEQFF TGTGCCAGCAGTCCCCGGACAGGGGGCAATGAGCAGTTCTTC
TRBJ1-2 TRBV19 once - CAVGGGVGYTF TGTGCCGTAGGAGGAGGAGTTGGCTACACCTTC